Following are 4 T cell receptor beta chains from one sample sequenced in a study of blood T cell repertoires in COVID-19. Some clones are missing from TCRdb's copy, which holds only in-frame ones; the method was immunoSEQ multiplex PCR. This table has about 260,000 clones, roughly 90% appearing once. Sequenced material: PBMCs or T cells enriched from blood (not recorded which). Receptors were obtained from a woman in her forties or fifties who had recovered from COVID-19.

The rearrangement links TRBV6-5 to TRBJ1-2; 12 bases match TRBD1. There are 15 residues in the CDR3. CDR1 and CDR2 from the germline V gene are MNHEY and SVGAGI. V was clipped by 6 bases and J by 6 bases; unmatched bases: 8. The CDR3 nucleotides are TGTGCCAGCAGCCCCGGGACAGGGGGCTTCAATGGCTACACCTTC. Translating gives CASSPGTGGFNGYTF.

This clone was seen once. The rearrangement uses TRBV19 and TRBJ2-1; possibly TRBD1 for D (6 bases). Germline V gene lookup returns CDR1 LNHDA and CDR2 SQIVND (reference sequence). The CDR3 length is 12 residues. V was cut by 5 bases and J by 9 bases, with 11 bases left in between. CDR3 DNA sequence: TGTGCCAGTAGTCTGGGGGCTTCTGAGCAGTTCTTC. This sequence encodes CASSLGASEQFF.

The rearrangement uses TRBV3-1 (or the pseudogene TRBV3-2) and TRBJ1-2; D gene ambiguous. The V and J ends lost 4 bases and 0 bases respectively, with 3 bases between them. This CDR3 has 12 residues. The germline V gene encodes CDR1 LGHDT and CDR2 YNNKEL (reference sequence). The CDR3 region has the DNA TGTGCCAGCAGCCTAGCTAACTATGGCTACACCTTC. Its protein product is CASSLANYGYTF.

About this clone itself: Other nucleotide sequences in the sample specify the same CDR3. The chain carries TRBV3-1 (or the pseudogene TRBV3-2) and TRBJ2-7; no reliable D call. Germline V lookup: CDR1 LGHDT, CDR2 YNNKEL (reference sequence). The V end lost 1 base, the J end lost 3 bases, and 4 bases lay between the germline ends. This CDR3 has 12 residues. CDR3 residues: CASSQGSYEQYF. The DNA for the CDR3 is TGTGCCAGCAGCCAAGGGAGCTACGAGCAGTACTTC.